This TCR beta chain came from a study of cytomegalovirus exposure and HLA in healthy donors. CDR3 length: 13 residues. Germline-derived CDR1 and CDR2 are LGHNA and YNFKEQ. The V end lost 2 bases, the J end lost 7 bases, and 9 bases lay between the germline ends. PCR used 60 Vbeta primers and 13 Jbeta primers. TCRdb's table, derived via immunoSEQ multiplex PCR, lists solely in-frame clones and lacks some. The data show roughly 50,000 clones, and the top ten clones hold roughly 7%. The sequence derives from a woman in her thirties or forties in good health and CMV-seronegative. V and J are TRBV4-2 and TRBJ2-1; TRBD2 is a possible D gene (6 bases). The sample comprised PBMCs. For the CDR3, the DNA is TGTGCCAGCAGCCAAAGGGAGGTTAATGAGCAGTTCTTC. Protein sequence: CASSQREVNEQFF.